This paragraph reports one TCR beta chain. Antigen unknown. These data are taken from a study of cytomegalovirus exposure and HLA in healthy donors. Turning to the study itself: Prior work identified around 120 million unique TCR beta sequences in some 200 million T cells.

Findings and limits, study-wide: Overall, roughly 160 TCR beta chains were annotated as cytomegalovirus-associated. The majority of CMV-associated TCR beta chains were reported as apparently HLA-restricted in a later analysis. Several of the most significant clusters were apparently associated with common viral pathogens in a later analysis.

Trimming at V came to 1 base and at J to 5 bases, leaving 5 bases not matched to a gene. The CDR3 extends over 15 amino acids. Germline V gives CDR1 MNHEY, CDR2 SVGAGI. Researchers ran the PCR with 60 Vbeta and 13 Jbeta primers. Profiled with immunoSEQ multiplex PCR; TCRdb holds only in-frame clones, not every one. The sample has about 84,000 clones, and its top ten clones hold about 0.61%. V and J are TRBV6-5 and TRBJ2-5; 9 bases align to TRBD2. The source of this sequence is a man in his fifties in good health and CMV-seronegative. Input material: PBMCs. CDR3 nucleotides: TGTGCCAGCAGTTACTTCCACGCGGGGGGGGAGACCCAGTACTTC. Its protein is CASSYFHAGGETQYF.